This entry is about one TCR beta chain. This entry belongs to a study of neoadjuvant nivolumab and ipilimumab in lung cancer. Sequencing was performed with immunoSEQ multiplex PCR; in TCRdb, only in-frame clones are kept and a portion is missing. The sample consists of over 25,000 clones, 60% to 85% of them appearing once. Germline values: CDR1 SEHNR, CDR2 FQNEAQ (reference sequence). The CDR3 loop spans 14 amino acids. V lost 1 base and J lost 5, with 11 bases in between. Sequencing was performed on tumor tissue, taken after neoadjuvant nivolumab, alone or with ipilimumab, at or shortly before surgery. The J gene is TRBJ2-5, the V gene TRBV7-9; D not resolved. This receptor was taken from an adult with non-small cell lung cancer. The CDR3 DNA follows: TGTGCCAGCAGCTTAGGGGGAACAACGGAGACCCAGTACTTC. The encoded protein is CASSLGGTTETQYF.